This entry features one T cell receptor (beta chain) sequence. As yet, its antigen is unknown. The CDR3 length is 17 residues. V shed 4 bases, J shed 3 bases, and the junction held 10 bases outside the gene matches. The data belong to a study of response to subunit inactivated influenza vaccine. Study findings and constraints: Every seasonal influenza vaccination brings in few new T cells, the authors suggested.

MiXCR, applied by TCRdb to the RT-PCR reads, yields one record per CDR3 protein. The profile covers roughly 540,000 distinct CDR3 sequences, with under 25% appearing a single time and around 2.8% taken by the ten largest. This sample was also put to use in a study of T cells expressing NK-cell markers. From that study: It was by 5'RACE template switching with UMIs that TCR beta cDNA was made. Repertoires of TCR beta were obtained from T cells sorted as CD3+CD56+NKG2C+, CD3+CD56+NKG2C- and CD3+CD56-NKG2C+. Researchers report these clonotypes also headed the CD3+CD56-NKG2C+ fraction in a handful of donors.

The chain joins TRBV12-3 or TRBV12-4 to TRBJ2-7; 12 nucleotides align to TRBD2. The sample consisted of CD4+ T cells sorted from PBMCs, taken 12 days after vaccination. The clonotype comes from a man aged 45-65 years who received an inactivated influenza vaccine. CDR3 coding DNA: TGTGCCAGCAGTTGGTCAGCAACTAGCGGGAGGTACTACGAGCAGTACTTC. It yields the protein CASSWSATSGRYYEQYF.